Reported below is one T cell receptor (beta chain). Sequencing used immunoSEQ multiplex PCR; TCRdb keeps in-frame clones, though not all of them. The sample has approximately 100,000 clones, about nine tenths seen once. The V gene lost 2 bases and the J gene lost 0 bases, with 5 bases spanning the gap. The CDR3 is 14 amino acids. Germline CDR1 reads SGHNT; CDR2 reads YYREEE (reference sequence). The source of the sample is a study of blood T cell repertoires in COVID-19. The sequencing input was peripheral blood. This chain links TRBV5-4 with TRBJ1-4; D remains unclear. This receptor was obtained from a man in his 70s with acute or convalescent COVID-19. For the CDR3, the DNA is TGTGCCAGCAGCTTATATGCAACTAATGAAAAACTGTTTTTT. Translation: CASSLYATNEKLFF. The complete variable domain, with remaining parts taken from reference TRBV5-4 and TRBJ1-4, reads ETGVTQSPTHLIKTRGQQVTLRCSSQSGHNTVSWYQQALGQGPQFIFQYYREEENGRGNFPPRFSGLQFPNYSSELNVNALELDDSALYLCASSLYATNEKLFFGSGTQLSVL.